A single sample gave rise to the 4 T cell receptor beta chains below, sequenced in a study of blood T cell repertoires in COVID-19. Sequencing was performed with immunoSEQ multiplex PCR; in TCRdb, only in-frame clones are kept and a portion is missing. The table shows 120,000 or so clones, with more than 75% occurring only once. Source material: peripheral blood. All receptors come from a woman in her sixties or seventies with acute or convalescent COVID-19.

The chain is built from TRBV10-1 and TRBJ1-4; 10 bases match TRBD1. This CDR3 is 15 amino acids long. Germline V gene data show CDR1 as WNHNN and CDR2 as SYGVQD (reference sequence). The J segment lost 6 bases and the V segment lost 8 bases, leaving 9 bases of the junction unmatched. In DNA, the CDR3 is TGCGCCAGCTCACCGGGACAGGGGCCGTATGAAAAACTGTTTTTT. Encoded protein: CASSPGQGPYEKLFF.

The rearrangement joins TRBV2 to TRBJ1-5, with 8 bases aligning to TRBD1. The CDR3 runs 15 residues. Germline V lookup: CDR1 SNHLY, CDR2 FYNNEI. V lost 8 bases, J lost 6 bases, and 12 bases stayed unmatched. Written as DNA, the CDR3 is TGTGCCAGCCGTATAGACCAGGGGGCTGGTCAGCCCCAGCATTTT. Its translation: CASRIDQGAGQPQHF.

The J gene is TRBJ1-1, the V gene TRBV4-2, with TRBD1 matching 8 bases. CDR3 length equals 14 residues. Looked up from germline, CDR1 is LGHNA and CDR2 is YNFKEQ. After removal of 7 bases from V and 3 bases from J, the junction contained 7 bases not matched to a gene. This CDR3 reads CASTEQGVYTEAFF. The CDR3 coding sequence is TGTGCCAGCACCGAACAGGGGGTGTACACTGAAGCTTTCTTT.

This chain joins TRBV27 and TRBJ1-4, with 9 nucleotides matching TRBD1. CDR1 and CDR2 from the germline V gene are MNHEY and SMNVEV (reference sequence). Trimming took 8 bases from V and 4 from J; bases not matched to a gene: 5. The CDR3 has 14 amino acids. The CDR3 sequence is CASRSGQGNEKLFF. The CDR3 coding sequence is TGTGCCAGCCGGTCGGGACAGGGTAATGAAAAACTGTTTTTT.